The clone carrying this TCR beta chain showed up many times. Its matching antigen is unknown. This record comes from a study of T-cell reconstitution after alpha-beta-depleted transplantation in children. Unique molecular identifiers were built into the TCRbeta library. Via MiXCR, TCRdb re-called the PCR reads, giving one row per CDR3 protein. The sample has about 170,000 distinct CDR3 sequences, roughly 10% seen once. Deletions cut 1 base from V and 4 bases from J, with 13 bases between. The CDR3 runs to 15 residues. CDR1 SGHRS and CDR2 YFSETQ come from the germline V gene. Study-level findings and limits: The origin of high day-60 TCRbeta diversity in some patients lay in surviving recipient T cells and thymic progenitors. Reported findings indicate that, about two months after transplant, alpha-beta T cells came from several hundred expanded clones, which were derived from non-depleted graft cells. The main origin of T-cell counts and diversity one year after transplant was newly produced T cells.

V is TRBV5-1 and J is TRBJ2-3; D ambiguous. The sequence came from a boy aged 2 to 10 with acute myeloid leukemia, due to receive a stem cell transplant. The source was PBMCs, collected before TCRalphabeta/CD19-depleted stem cell transplant. As DNA, the CDR3 is TGCGCCAGCAGCTTGCCCCTACCCGGAGCAGATACGCAGTATTTT. This gives the protein CASSLPLPGADTQYF.